This T cell receptor (beta chain) was captured by sequencing in a study of T cells expressing NK-cell markers. Study-wide findings and caveats: The same clonotypes also predominated in the CD3+CD56-NKG2C+ fraction of several donors. Of the CD8+ T cells in about 6 donors, roughly 1.0-7.5% belonged to dominant NKG2C+ clonotypes.

The germline CDR1 and CDR2 sequences are DFQATT and SNEGSKA (reference sequence). The CDR3 covers 12 residues. Note on this clonotype: Its antigen is not known.

5'RACE template switching with UMIs produced the TCR beta cDNA. TCRdb processed the 5' RACE reads again and assigns one entry to each CDR3 protein, with no DNA. This repertoire includes a few hundred thousand distinct CDR3 sequences. The sequence was obtained from a man aged 18 to 29 in good health. V gene TRBV20-1 combines with J gene TRBJ1-1. Sequenced input: blood T cells: a sorted CD56 or NKG2C T cell subset, CD4+ or CD8+ T cells, or bulk PBMC T cells (not recorded which). CDR3 loop: CSAIGSRRYAFF.